The rows below give T cell receptor beta chains drawn from one sample of a study of blood T cell repertoires in COVID-19. The protocol was immunoSEQ multiplex PCR, while the TCRdb copy is restricted to in-frame clones and leaves out a portion. The sample yields some 73,000 clones, under 90% seen once. The sequencing sample was made of peripheral blood. The origin of the receptors is a woman aged 55-70 years with acute or convalescent COVID-19. CDR3s include the opening cysteine and the closing phenylalanine or tryptophan. The order of the fields is V gene, D gene, J gene, clone size, CDR3 protein, CDR3 DNA. D genes are given only for firm matches. For some rows the clone size is stated as once, few or many, or as a class when expanded; others skip it.

V gene: TRBV20-1
D gene: .
J gene: TRBJ2-3
clone size: .
CDR3 protein: CSAKSTDTQYF
CDR3 DNA: TGCAGTGCCAAATCCACAGATACGCAGTATTTT

V gene: TRBV19
D gene: TRBD1
J gene: TRBJ1-2
clone size: .
CDR3 protein: CASSITGTGDISYTF
CDR3 DNA: TGTGCCAGTAGTATAACCGGGACAGGGGACATAAGCTACACCTTC

V gene: TRBV2
D gene: .
J gene: TRBJ2-3
clone size: .
CDR3 protein: CASSAGSHSTDTQYF
CDR3 DNA: TGTGCCAGCAGTGCCGGGAGTCATAGCACAGATACGCAGTATTTT

V gene: TRBV29-1
D gene: .
J gene: TRBJ2-5
clone size: once
CDR3 protein: CSVGDLFNSPQETQYF
CDR3 DNA: TGCAGCGTGGGAGACCTCTTCAACAGTCCCCAAGAGACCCAGTACTTC

V gene: TRBV4-1
D gene: .
J gene: TRBJ1-1
clone size: .
CDR3 protein: CASSQGARGRDTEAFF
CDR3 DNA: TGCGCCAGCAGCCAAGGGGCGCGAGGCAGGGACACTGAAGCTTTCTTT

V gene: TRBV28
D gene: TRBD1
J gene: TRBJ1-2
clone size: .
CDR3 protein: CASSLGTVPNYGYTF
CDR3 DNA: TGTGCCAGCAGTTTAGGGACAGTTCCCAACTATGGCTACACCTTC

V gene: TRBV9
D gene: TRBD1
J gene: TRBJ1-2
clone size: .
CDR3 protein: CASSLETGGTYGYTF
CDR3 DNA: TGTGCCAGCAGCCTCGAGACAGGGGGCACCTATGGCTACACCTTC

V gene: TRBV7-6
D gene: .
J gene: TRBJ1-1
clone size: .
CDR3 protein: CASSPSGMAGSTEAFF
CDR3 DNA: TGTGCCAGCAGCCCGTCAGGGATGGCTGGAAGCACTGAAGCTTTCTTT

V gene: TRBV3-1/TRBV3-2
D gene: TRBD2
J gene: TRBJ2-3
clone size: .
CDR3 protein: CATGTSGLGVTQYF
CDR3 DNA: TGTGCCACGGGGACTAGCGGTCTCGGCGTTACGCAGTATTTT

V gene: TRBV7-6
D gene: TRBD2
J gene: TRBJ2-7
clone size: once
CDR3 protein: CASSPNLGRQAGEQYF
CDR3 DNA: TGTGCCAGCAGCCCGAACCTCGGGAGGCAGGCTGGGGAGCAGTACTTC

V gene: TRBV20-1
D gene: .
J gene: TRBJ1-2
clone size: .
CDR3 protein: CSASRGGGYTF
CDR3 DNA: TGCAGTGCTAGTAGGGGGGGTGGCTACACCTTC

V gene: TRBV28
D gene: .
J gene: TRBJ2-5
clone size: .
CDR3 protein: CASSPASDVRETQYF
CDR3 DNA: TGTGCCAGCAGTCCAGCTAGCGACGTTCGAGAGACCCAGTACTTC

V gene: TRBV19
D gene: TRBD1
J gene: TRBJ1-6
clone size: .
CDR3 protein: CASRLDRGLASPLHF
CDR3 DNA: TGTGCCAGTAGACTCGACAGGGGTTTGGCTTCACCCCTCCACTTT

V gene: TRBV28
D gene: TRBD2
J gene: TRBJ2-7
clone size: .
CDR3 protein: CASSPPQPSGGYEQYF
CDR3 DNA: TGTGCCAGCAGTCCTCCGCAGCCTAGCGGGGGGTACGAGCAGTACTTC

V gene: TRBV9
D gene: TRBD1
J gene: TRBJ2-5
clone size: .
CDR3 protein: CASSVAPTGAETQYF
CDR3 DNA: TGTGCCAGCAGCGTAGCCCCGACAGGGGCGGAGACCCAGTACTTC

V gene: TRBV4-1
D gene: TRBD1
J gene: TRBJ2-3
clone size: .
CDR3 protein: CASSQATGGRDTQYF
CDR3 DNA: TGCGCCAGCAGCCAAGCCACAGGGGGCAGGGATACGCAGTATTTT

V gene: TRBV19
D gene: TRBD1
J gene: TRBJ1-5
clone size: .
CDR3 protein: CASTPWDRAAGQPQHF
CDR3 DNA: TGTGCCAGTACTCCCTGGGACAGGGCAGCAGGACAGCCCCAGCATTTT

V gene: TRBV9
D gene: .
J gene: TRBJ1-2
clone size: .
CDR3 protein: CASTPRGFYGYTF
CDR3 DNA: TGTGCCAGCACCCCCAGGGGTTTCTATGGCTACACCTTC

V gene: TRBV18
D gene: TRBD1
J gene: TRBJ1-5
clone size: .
CDR3 protein: CASSSGQGNQPQHF
CDR3 DNA: TGTGCCAGCTCATCTGGACAGGGGAATCAGCCCCAGCATTTT

V gene: TRBV27
D gene: TRBD1
J gene: TRBJ1-1
clone size: .
CDR3 protein: CASSTAGTDNTEAFF
CDR3 DNA: TGTGCCAGCAGTACCGCCGGGACAGATAACACTGAAGCTTTCTTT

V gene: TRBV6-2/TRBV6-3
D gene: .
J gene: TRBJ2-4
clone size: .
CDR3 protein: CASSYGGSIQYF
CDR3 DNA: TGTGCCAGCAGTTACGGGGGGAGCATTCAGTACTTC

V gene: TRBV6-2/TRBV6-3
D gene: TRBD1
J gene: TRBJ1-5
clone size: .
CDR3 protein: CASSYTGGVQPQHF
CDR3 DNA: TGTGCCAGCAGTTATACAGGGGGTGTTCAGCCCCAGCATTTT

V gene: TRBV19
D gene: .
J gene: TRBJ2-7
clone size: .
CDR3 protein: CASSMSPGYTSYEQYF
CDR3 DNA: TGTGCCAGTAGTATGTCGCCGGGATACACCTCCTACGAGCAGTACTTC

V gene: TRBV5-5
D gene: TRBD2
J gene: TRBJ2-7
clone size: .
CDR3 protein: CASSRTSGRYEQYF
CDR3 DNA: TGTGCCAGCAGCCGGACTAGCGGGAGGTACGAGCAGTACTTC

V gene: TRBV28
D gene: TRBD1
J gene: TRBJ1-6
clone size: .
CDR3 protein: CASSLFGQGASNSPLHF
CDR3 DNA: TGTGCCAGCAGTTTATTTGGACAGGGGGCGTCGAATTCACCCCTCCACTTT

V gene: TRBV18
D gene: .
J gene: TRBJ2-6
clone size: .
CDR3 protein: CASSPTPPSGANVLTF
CDR3 DNA: TGTGCCAGCTCGCCAACTCCACCCTCTGGGGCCAACGTCCTGACTTTC

V gene: TRBV5-1
D gene: .
J gene: TRBJ2-2
clone size: .
CDR3 protein: CASSEQGYTGELFF
CDR3 DNA: TGCGCCAGCAGCGAACAGGGATACACCGGGGAGCTGTTTTTT

V gene: TRBV6-1
D gene: TRBD1
J gene: TRBJ1-5
clone size: .
CDR3 protein: CASSEDLGGGISQPQHF
CDR3 DNA: TGTGCCAGCAGTGAAGACCTAGGAGGGGGCATTAGTCAGCCCCAGCATTTT

V gene: TRBV30
D gene: TRBD1
J gene: TRBJ1-6
clone size: .
CDR3 protein: CAWNRDRGRGPPLHF
CDR3 DNA: TGTGCCTGGAATAGAGACAGGGGGCGTGGGCCACCCCTCCACTTT

V gene: TRBV5-1
D gene: .
J gene: TRBJ1-6
clone size: .
CDR3 protein: CASSFAGHEFPLHF
CDR3 DNA: TGCGCCAGCAGCTTTGCTGGACACGAGTTCCCCCTCCACTTT

V gene: TRBV19
D gene: TRBD1
J gene: TRBJ1-1
clone size: .
CDR3 protein: CASSIRGTGRNTEAFF
CDR3 DNA: TGTGCCAGTAGTATAAGAGGGACAGGGAGGAACACTGAAGCTTTCTTT

V gene: TRBV19
D gene: TRBD2
J gene: TRBJ2-2
clone size: .
CDR3 protein: CASSILAGVIGAGELFF
CDR3 DNA: TGTGCCAGTAGTATTTTGGCGGGAGTTATAGGCGCCGGGGAGCTGTTTTTT

V gene: TRBV5-1
D gene: .
J gene: TRBJ1-1
clone size: .
CDR3 protein: CASSFGQLNTEAFF
CDR3 DNA: TGCGCCAGCAGCTTCGGACAACTGAACACTGAAGCTTTCTTT

V gene: TRBV28
D gene: TRBD2
J gene: TRBJ2-1
clone size: .
CDR3 protein: CASSKLAGTGGRQFF
CDR3 DNA: TGTGCCAGCAGTAAACTAGCGGGGACCGGCGGGAGGCAGTTCTTC

V gene: TRBV13
D gene: .
J gene: TRBJ2-1
clone size: .
CDR3 protein: CASSVRVYNEQFF
CDR3 DNA: TGTGCCAGCAGCGTACGGGTATACAATGAGCAGTTCTTC